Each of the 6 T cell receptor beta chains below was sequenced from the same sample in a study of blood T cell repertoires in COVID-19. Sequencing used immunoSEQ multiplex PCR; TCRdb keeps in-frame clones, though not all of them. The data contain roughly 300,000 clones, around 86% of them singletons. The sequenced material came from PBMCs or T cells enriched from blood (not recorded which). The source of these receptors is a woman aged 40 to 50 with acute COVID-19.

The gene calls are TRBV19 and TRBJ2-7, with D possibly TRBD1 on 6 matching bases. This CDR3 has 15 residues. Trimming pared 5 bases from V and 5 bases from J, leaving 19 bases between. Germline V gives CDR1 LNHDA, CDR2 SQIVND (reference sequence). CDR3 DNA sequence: TGTGCCAGTAGTTACCGGGACACGAACGGTGACGAGCAGTACTTC. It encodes CASSYRDTNGDEQYF.

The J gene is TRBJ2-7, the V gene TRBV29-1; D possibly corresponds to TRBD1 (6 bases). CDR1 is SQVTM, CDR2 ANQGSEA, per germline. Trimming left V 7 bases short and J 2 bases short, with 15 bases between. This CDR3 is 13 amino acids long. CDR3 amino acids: CSASNRDPYEQYF. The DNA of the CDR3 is TGCAGCGCTTCGAACAGGGATCCCTACGAGCAGTACTTC.

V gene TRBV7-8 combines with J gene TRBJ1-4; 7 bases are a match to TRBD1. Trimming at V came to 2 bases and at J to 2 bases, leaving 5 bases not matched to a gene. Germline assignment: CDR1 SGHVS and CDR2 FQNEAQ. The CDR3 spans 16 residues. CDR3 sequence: CASSLRRQGTNEKLFF. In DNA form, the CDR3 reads TGTGCCAGCAGCTTACGCCGACAGGGTACTAATGAAAAACTGTTTTTT.

CDR3 DNA: TGTGCCAGCAGTGCCTTAGCGGGGGCCTACAATGAGCAGTTCTTC. This encodes CASSALAGAYNEQFF. The genes are TRBV27 and TRBJ2-1; 9 bases fit TRBD2. The length of the CDR3 is 15 residues. J lost 2 bases, V lost 5 bases, and 4 bases had no gene match. The germline CDR1 and CDR2 sequences are MNHEY and SMNVEV (reference sequence).

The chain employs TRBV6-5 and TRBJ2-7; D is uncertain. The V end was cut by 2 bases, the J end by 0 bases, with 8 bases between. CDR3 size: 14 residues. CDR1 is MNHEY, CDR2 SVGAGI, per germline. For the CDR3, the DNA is TGTGCCAGCAGTTACGCAGCTAGCTCCTACGAGCAGTACTTC. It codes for CASSYAASSYEQYF.

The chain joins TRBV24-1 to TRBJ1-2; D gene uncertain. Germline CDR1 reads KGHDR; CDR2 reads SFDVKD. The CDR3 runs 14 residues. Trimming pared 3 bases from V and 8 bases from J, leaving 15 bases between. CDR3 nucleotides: TGTGCCACCAGTGATCGGCCTCTCCAGGAAGGCTACACCTTC. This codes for CATSDRPLQEGYTF.